This T cell receptor beta chain was obtained from a study of chemoradiotherapy in HPV16-positive cancers. Whole-study results and caveats: In HPV16-positive patients, HPV-responsive T-cell expansion tracked better recurrence-free survival. During treatment, candidate HPV-specific clones and E7-related motifs expanded in tumor.

TCRdb's table, derived via immunoSEQ multiplex PCR, lists solely in-frame clones and lacks some. The repertoire consists of about 5,100 clones, with 77% occurring once and the leading ten covering roughly 20%. CDR3 length: 17 residues. V lost 0 bases to trimming and J lost 2 bases, with 12 bases between them. CDR1 SGHRS and CDR2 YFSETQ come from the germline V gene. Remarks on this clone: Its antigen is not known.

Samples were taken several times over chemoradiotherapy. The receptor comes from a human donor with HPV-associated anogenital cancer. The sample here was tumor tissue, taken from a patient who underwent chemoradiotherapy. The rearrangement links TRBV5-1 to TRBJ2-6; D might be TRBD2 (6 bases). The CDR3: CASSLAEGPPGANVLTF. The CDR3 bases are TGCGCCAGCAGCTTGGCGGAGGGACCCCCTGGGGCCAACGTCCTGACTTTC.